The 11 T cell receptor beta chains in this list originate from one sample, sequenced in a study of regulatory T cells in long-lasting Graves disease. Time point here: persistent/refractory GD, antithyroid drugs over 5 years with positive TRAb. Generation of the TCR library employed RNA extracted from PBMCs. Building of the TCR beta libraries involved iRepertoire HTBI primers and Arm-PCR of CDR3 regions. One entry per CDR3 protein, called by TCRdb with MiXCR from the multiplex PCR reads. The sample includes 350,000 to 450,000 distinct CDR3 sequences, roughly 20% of them seen just once. The source was peripheral blood mononuclear cells (PBMCs), collected when the disease was refractory, from a patient treated with antithyroid drugs. The receptors originated from a female donor with Graves disease.

This chain uses TRBV7-9 with TRBJ2-7, with TRBD1 identical over 9 bases. This CDR3 is 13 amino acids long. V shed 7 bases and J 1 base; nucleotides not matched to a gene: 2. Germline loops: CDR1 SEHNR, CDR2 FQNEAQ (reference sequence). The CDR3 coding sequence is TGTGCCAGCACGGGACAGGGATCCTACGAGCAGTACTTC. Translation: CASTGQGSYEQYF.

The chain has TRBV12-3 or TRBV12-4 and TRBJ1-2; D remains unclear. This CDR3 is built from 12 residues. V lost 5 bases to trimming and J lost 8 bases, with 12 bases between them. In DNA form, the CDR3 reads TGTGCCAGCAGTAATCCGGGCAGCGGCTACACCTTC. Amino acids: CASSNPGSGYTF.

The chain carries TRBV7-2 and TRBJ2-1; 7 nucleotides agree with TRBD2. Trimming at V came to 4 bases and at J to 3 bases, leaving 6 bases not matched to a gene. The germline CDR1 and CDR2 sequences are SGHTA and FQGNSA. CDR3 length equals 15 residues. CDR3 sequence: CASSSSGEVYNEQFF. For the CDR3, the DNA is TGTGCCAGCAGCTCTAGCGGAGAGGTCTACAATGAGCAGTTCTTC.

This clonotype was seen ten or more times. V gene TRBV28 combines with J gene TRBJ2-7; D remains ambiguous. The CDR3 length is 13 residues. The germline V gene encodes CDR1 MDHEN and CDR2 SYDVKM. V lost 6 bases to trimming and J lost 5 bases, with 14 bases between them. The CDR3 region is CASRSSSVHEQYF. For the CDR3, the DNA is TGTGCCAGCAGGAGTAGTTCAGTTCACGAGCAGTACTTC. Together with reference TRBV28 and TRBJ2-7, the CDR3 gives the full variable domain: DVKVTQSSRYLVKRTGEKVFLECVQDMDHENMFWYRQDPGLGLRLIYFSYDVKMKEKGDIPEGYSVSREKKERFSLILESASTNQTSMYLCASRSSSVHEQYFGPGTRLTVT.

This clonotype was recorded at least ten times. The J gene is TRBJ2-5, the V gene TRBV12-3 or TRBV12-4, with D unclear. V was trimmed by 0 bases and J by 2 bases, leaving 7 bases between them. CDR3 length: 14 amino acids. CDR3 DNA: TGTGCCAGCAGTTTAGCGCCACAGCAAGAGACCCAGTACTTC. It codes for CASSLAPQQETQYF.

The chain has TRBV4-3 and TRBJ2-5; perhaps D is TRBD1 or TRBD2 (5 bases each). The J call may be wrong; the DNA end is better matched by TRBJ2-7. The CDR3 is 16 amino acids. CDR1 and CDR2 (germline): LGHNA, YSLEER. CDR3 sequence (DNA): TGCGCCAGCAGCCAAACGGGGCCCCCGAGAGTCTACGAGCAGTACTTC. Translated, it gives CASSQTGPPRVYEQYF.

The V and J genes are TRBV6-2 or TRBV6-3 and TRBJ1-1; D ambiguous. The germline V and J ends were trimmed by 6 bases and 2 bases, with 22 bases remaining between them. Germline V gene lookup returns CDR1 MNHEY and CDR2 SVGEGT. The CDR3 loop spans 17 amino acids. The CDR3 DNA follows: TGTGCCAGCAGACCACTGAAATTAAAGGCTTCTAACACTGAAGCTTTCTTT. Translated, it gives CASRPLKLKASNTEAFF.

This clonotype was recorded many times. V usage is TRBV18 and J usage is TRBJ2-5; D not certain. The V gene's germline CDR1 is KGHSH and CDR2 LQKENI. The CDR3 runs to 13 residues. V was cut by 7 bases and J by 5 bases, with 14 bases left in between. As DNA, the CDR3 is TGTGCCAGCTTCGATACGGCGTTGGAGACCCAGTACTTC. Amino acids: CASFDTALETQYF.

This clonotype was observed a few times. The CDR3 DNA follows: TGTGCCAGCAGCCTAGTGTGGGCTAGCGAGACCGGGGAGCTGTTTTTT. This translates into CASSLVWASETGELFF. J is TRBJ2-2 and V is TRBV6-2 or TRBV6-3; maybe TRBD2 (6 bases). The CDR3 covers 16 residues. Per the germline V gene, CDR1 is MNHEY and CDR2 is SVGEGT. Trimming shortened V by 6 bases and J by 5 bases, and 19 bases separated the two germline ends.

This clonotype was detected many times. The J gene is TRBJ2-7, the V gene TRBV2, with 7 bases aligning to TRBD1. The CDR3 runs to 14 residues. Trimming removed 10 bases from V and 3 bases from J; junction bases left unmatched: 12. Germline V lookup: CDR1 SNHLY, CDR2 FYNNEI. The CDR3 reads CAINPRDSRYEQYF. The CDR3 DNA sequence: TGTGCCATCAACCCCCGGGACAGTCGCTACGAGCAGTACTTC. Full variable domain (remainder filled in from reference TRBV2 and TRBJ2-7): EPEVTQTPSHQVTQMGQEVILRCVPISNHLYFYWYRQILGQKVEFLVSFYNNEISEKSEIFDDQFSVERPDGSNFTLKIRSTKLEDSAMYFCAINPRDSRYEQYFGPGTRLTVT.

This clonotype was seen at least ten times. J is TRBJ2-7 and V is TRBV29-1; 8 bases match TRBD2. This CDR3 has 13 residues. Per germline, CDR1 SQVTM and CDR2 ANQGSEA. After removal of 6 bases from V and 3 bases from J, the junction contained 7 bases not matched to a gene. CDR3 DNA: TGCAGCGTAGAAAGCGGGACTAGCTACGAGCAGTACTTC. Protein product: CSVESGTSYEQYF.